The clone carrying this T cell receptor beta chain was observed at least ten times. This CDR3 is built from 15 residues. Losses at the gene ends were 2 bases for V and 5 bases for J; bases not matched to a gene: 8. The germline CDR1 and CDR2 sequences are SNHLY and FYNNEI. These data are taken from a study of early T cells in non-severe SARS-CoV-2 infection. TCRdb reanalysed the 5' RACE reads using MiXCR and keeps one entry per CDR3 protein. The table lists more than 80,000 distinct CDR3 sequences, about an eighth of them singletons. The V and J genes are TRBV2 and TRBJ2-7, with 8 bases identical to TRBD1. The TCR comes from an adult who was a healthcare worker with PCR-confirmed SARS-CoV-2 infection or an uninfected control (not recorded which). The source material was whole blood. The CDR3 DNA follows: TGTGCCAGCAGTGAAACTGGCCAGGGGGCGGACGAGCAGTACTTC. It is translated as CASSETGQGADEQYF.